Following are 24 T cell receptor beta chains from one sample sequenced in a study of T cell repertoires in ileal Crohn's disease. Assay: immunoSEQ multiplex PCR; the TCRdb copy retains only in-frame clones and omits some. The table has about 5,500 clones, 80% seen once. The sample taken for sequencing was ileal tissue. These receptors all come from an adult with Crohn's disease.

This clone is classed as large. One end of the junction does not line up with germline, which may come from a read error. V and J are TRBV7-7 and TRBJ2-1; 11 bases are shared with TRBD2. CDR3 size: 13 residues. CDR1 is SSHAT and CDR2 is FNYEAQ in the germline V gene (reference sequence). This CDR3 is CASSLEGLAELFF. DNA of the CDR3: TGTGCTAGCAGCTTAGAGGGACTAGCGGAACTGTTCTTC.

Here the CDR3 reads CASRDYAWSYNEQFF. Written as DNA, the CDR3 is TGTGCCAGCAGGGACTATGCATGGTCCTACAATGAGCAGTTCTTC. V is TRBV2 and J is TRBJ2-1; the D gene is possibly TRBD2 (6 bases). Trimming pared 6 bases from V and 1 base from J, leaving 13 bases between. Per the germline V gene, CDR1 is SNHLY and CDR2 is FYNNEI. This CDR3 contains 15 residues.

This clone appeared once. The genes are TRBV28 and TRBJ1-2; unclear D gene. V was clipped by 5 bases and J by 8 bases, with 18 bases between them. Germline CDR1 is MDHEN and CDR2 is SYDVKM. The CDR3 sequence is 14 residues long. DNA of the CDR3: TGTGCCAGCAGTCCCACCGGGGAAATGGCAGGCTACACCTTC. Protein sequence: CASSPTGEMAGYTF.

This clone was recorded a few times. The rearrangement uses TRBV28 and TRBJ1-2; D is unclear. Germline V gene sequence: CDR1 MDHEN, CDR2 SYDVKM. Trimming pared 6 bases from V and 3 bases from J, leaving 23 bases between. This CDR3 comprises 17 residues. CDR3 amino acids: CASRKEGRGYWDYGYTF. CDR3 in DNA: TGTGCCAGCAGGAAAGAAGGGAGAGGATATTGGGACTATGGCTACACCTTC.

This chain joins TRBV19 and TRBJ1-6; no reliable D call. Germline assignment: CDR1 LNHDA and CDR2 SQIVND (reference sequence). The CDR3 contains 14 residues. The ends were cut back, 5 bases at V and 4 bases at J, with 9 bases in the middle. The CDR3 here is CASSLSQYNSPLHF. DNA for the CDR3: TGTGCCAGTAGTCTTTCACAGTATAATTCACCCCTCCACTTT.

The chain is built from TRBV15 and TRBJ2-1, with 7 bases fitting TRBD1. This CDR3 region has 17 residues. CDR1 LNHNV and CDR2 YYDKDF come from the germline V gene (reference sequence). The V and J ends lost 5 bases and 0 bases, in that order; junction bases with no gene match: 10. CDR3 protein: CATSQTGVPSSYNEQFF. DNA for the CDR3: TGTGCCACCAGCCAAACAGGGGTCCCCAGCTCCTACAATGAGCAGTTCTTC.

The chain recombines TRBV25-1 with TRBJ2-2; 8 bases agree with TRBD1. Germline CDR1 MGHDK, CDR2 SYGVNS. The CDR3 contains 16 residues. The ends lost 6 bases at V and 4 bases at J; junction bases unmatched: 10. As DNA, the CDR3 is TGTGCCAGCAGCAAACTGGGACAGGCGGTCACCGGGGAGCTGTTTTTT. Translation: CASSKLGQAVTGELFF.

The J gene is TRBJ2-5, the V gene TRBV19; 13 bases are shared with TRBD2. V lost 5 bases to trimming and J lost 5 bases; unmatched junction nucleotides: 8. The CDR3 totals 16 residues. Germline lookup yields CDR1 LNHDA and CDR2 SQIVND (reference sequence). The CDR3 protein is CASSAPGLAGPETQYF. CDR3 sequence (DNA): TGTGCCAGTAGTGCCCCGGGACTAGCGGGGCCGGAGACCCAGTACTTC.

CDR3 amino acids: CASSSDQGSEQFF. The CDR3 coding sequence is TGTGCCAGCAGCTCCGACCAGGGGTCTGAGCAGTTCTTC. V is TRBV7-2 and J is TRBJ2-1; a possible D gene is TRBD1 (6 bases). CDR3 length: 13 residues. With 4 bases removed from V and 9 bases from J, the gap between germline ends came to 13 bases. CDR1 and CDR2 (germline): SGHTA, FQGNSA.

V and J are TRBV14 and TRBJ1-2, with D possibly being TRBD1 (6 bases). Germline V gene data show CDR1 as SGHDN and CDR2 as FVKESK. V was clipped by 0 bases and J by 8 bases, with 25 bases between them. The length of the CDR3 is 18 residues. The CDR3 region has the DNA TGTGCCAGCAGCCAAGATTGGGGGGGCGATTTCCCCTCTCAAGGCTACACCTTC. Protein product: CASSQDWGGDFPSQGYTF.

The rearrangement links TRBV29-1 to TRBJ1-1; weak D call: TRBD1 (5 bases). V was clipped by 7 bases and J by 1 base, with 16 bases between them. The CDR3 is 14 residues long. Germline V gene data show CDR1 as SQVTM and CDR2 as ANQGSEA. The CDR3 loop is CSALAGGTNTEAFF. The CDR3, as DNA: TGCAGCGCTCTGGCGGGGGGAACGAACACTGAAGCTTTCTTT.

The chain links TRBV7-9 to TRBJ2-3; 9 positions match TRBD1. This CDR3 has 13 residues. Germline-derived CDR1 and CDR2 are SEHNR and FQNEAQ (reference sequence). V lost 4 bases to trimming and J lost 6 bases; unmatched junction nucleotides: 2. The CDR3 loop is CASSSGTGDTQYF. The CDR3 DNA sequence: TGTGCCAGCAGCTCGGGGACAGGGGATACGCAGTATTTT.

This clone has just one count. CDR3 sequence reads: CASSLGGAGGPYEQYF. CDR3 nucleotide sequence: TGTGCCAGCAGCTTAGGTGGGGCAGGGGGGCCCTACGAGCAGTACTTC. The chain employs TRBV7-3 and TRBJ2-7; D is perhaps TRBD1 (7 bases). Germline lookup yields CDR1 SGHTA and CDR2 FQGTGA. This CDR3 is built from 16 residues. Trimming shortened V by 2 bases and J by 2 bases, and 16 bases separated the two germline ends. The entire variable domain, with the rest obtained from reference TRBV7-3 and TRBJ2-7, is as follows: GAGVSQTPSNKVTEKGKYVELRCDPISGHTALYWYRQSLGQGPEFLIYFQGTGAADDSGLPNDRFFAVRPEGSVSTLKIQRTERGDSAVYLCASSLGGAGGPYEQYFGPGTRLTVT.

By share of the sample, this clone is large. The chain couples TRBV27 to TRBJ2-2, with 10 bases identical to TRBD1. J was trimmed by 5 bases and V by 5 bases; bases with no gene match: 11. The germline V gene encodes CDR1 MNHEY and CDR2 SMNVEV (reference sequence). The CDR3 runs 17 residues. The CDR3 loop is CASSKNRGQGSTGELFF. Here the CDR3 DNA reads TGTGCCAGCAGTAAAAATAGGGGACAGGGGAGTACCGGGGAGCTGTTTTTT.

This chain uses TRBV11-2 with TRBJ1-6; 11 bases agree with TRBD1. CDR1 and CDR2 from the germline V gene are SGHAT and FQNNGV. Germline trimming cut 3 bases from V and 13 bases from J; bases unmatched to any gene: 8. The CDR3 contains 15 residues. This CDR3 is CASSLSTGTGGPLHF. CDR3 DNA: TGTGCCAGCAGCTTGTCGACCGGGACAGGGGGTCCCCTCCACTTT.

The V call is TRBV18, the J call TRBJ1-1, with D possibly matching TRBD1 (5 bases). There are 14 residues in the CDR3. CDR1 is KGHSH and CDR2 is LQKENI in the germline V gene. V was shortened by 2 bases and J by 1 base, with 8 bases between the two germline ends. The CDR3 spells CASSPKQGNTEAFF. Written as DNA, the CDR3 is TGTGCCAGCTCACCAAAGCAGGGGAACACTGAAGCTTTCTTT. The full variable domain, rest sourced from reference TRBV18 and TRBJ1-1, is NAGVMQNPRHLVRRRGQEARLRCSPMKGHSHVYWYRQLPEEGLKFMVYLQKENIIDESGMPKERFSAEFPKEGPSILRIQQVVRGDSAAYFCASSPKQGNTEAFFGQGTRLTVV.

V and J are TRBV7-9 and TRBJ1-6; D remains unclear. The germline V gene encodes CDR1 SEHNR and CDR2 FQNEAQ (reference sequence). V was pared by 0 bases and J by 0 bases, with 9 bases between. The CDR3 length is 17 residues. CDR3 nucleotides: TGTGCCAGCAGCTTAGCGTCCGGGAGCTCCTATAATTCACCCCTCCACTTT. Its translation is CASSLASGSSYNSPLHF. The variable domain in full, completed from reference TRBV7-9 and TRBJ1-6, reads DTGVSQNPRHKITKRGQNVTFRCDPISEHNRLYWYRQTLGQGPEFLTYFQNEAQLEKSRLLSDRFSAERPKGSFSTLEIQRTEQGDSAMYLCASSLASGSSYNSPLHFGNGTRLTVT.

This clone was seen once. This chain joins TRBV30 and TRBJ2-5, with D maybe TRBD1 (5 bases). The J call may be incorrect, as the DNA end agrees better with TRBJ2-7. This CDR3 comprises 16 residues. Germline V CDR1 and CDR2: GTSNPN, SVGIG (reference sequence). The CDR3 sequence: CAWSVGAQGAPYEQYF. Here the CDR3 DNA reads TGTGCCTGGAGTGTAGGGGCCCAGGGCGCTCCCTACGAGCAGTACTTC.

This clone has more than one count but fewer than ten. V gene TRBV27 combines with J gene TRBJ2-7; TRBD2 might be the D (6 bases). The V and J ends lost 1 base and 0 bases respectively, with 10 bases between them. Germline V gene data show CDR1 as MNHEY and CDR2 as SMNVEV (reference sequence). The CDR3 sequence is 15 residues long. CDR3 sequence: CASSLFGRPSYEQYF. The DNA of the CDR3 is TGTGCCAGCAGTTTATTTGGGAGGCCCTCCTACGAGCAGTACTTC.

This chain connects TRBV4-1 to TRBJ2-2; D unclear. There are 12 residues in the CDR3. V gave up 8 bases and J gave up 1 base, with 5 bases separating them. Germline CDR1 and CDR2: MGHRA and YSYEKL. In DNA, the CDR3 is TGCGCCAGCCTATTGAACACCGGGGAGCTGTTTTTT. Its protein product is CASLLNTGELFF.

This clone was seen only once. V and J are TRBV7-9 and TRBJ1-4; 10 nucleotides agree with TRBD1. Trimming cost V 5 bases and J 3 bases; bases outside gene matches: 6. This CDR3 is 16 amino acids long. Germline CDR1 and CDR2: SEHNR and FQNEAQ (reference sequence). CDR3 DNA: TGTGCCAGCAGCCCTCGACAGGGGGCGGCTAATGAAAAACTGTTTTTT. Translation gives CASSPRQGAANEKLFF. The complete variable domain, with remaining parts taken from reference TRBV7-9 and TRBJ1-4, reads DTGVSQNPRHKITKRGQNVTFRCDPISEHNRLYWYRQTLGQGPEFLTYFQNEAQLEKSRLLSDRFSAERPKGSFSTLEIQRTEQGDSAMYLCASSPRQGAANEKLFFGSGTQLSVL.

Only one count was recorded for this clone. The CDR3, as DNA: TGTGCCAGCAGCTGGGGGGCTAACTATGGCTACACCTTC. Translated, it gives CASSWGANYGYTF. The V and J genes are TRBV27 and TRBJ1-2, with D tentatively TRBD1 (5 bases). This CDR3 has 13 residues. Germline values: CDR1 MNHEY, CDR2 SMNVEV (reference sequence). With 6 bases removed from V and 0 bases from J, the gap between germline ends came to 8 bases.

The V call is TRBV18, the J call TRBJ2-3; D not resolved. Looked up from germline, CDR1 is KGHSH and CDR2 is LQKENI. Trimming removed 0 bases at V and 0 bases at J, with 10 bases between. This CDR3 region has 16 residues. The CDR3 nucleotides read TGTGCCAGCTCACCACCTACTGCTTCTAGCACAGATACGCAGTATTTT. It specifies CASSPPTASSTDTQYF. Combining the CDR3 with reference TRBV18 and TRBJ2-3 gives the whole variable domain NAGVMQNPRHLVRRRGQEARLRCSPMKGHSHVYWYRQLPEEGLKFMVYLQKENIIDESGMPKERFSAEFPKEGPSILRIQQVVRGDSAAYFCASSPPTASSTDTQYFGPGTRLTVL.

This sequence joins TRBV18 and TRBJ1-6; TRBD1 matches 8 bases. The CDR3 covers 15 residues. After removal of 6 bases from V and 9 bases from J, the junction contained 10 bases not matched to a gene. Germline V CDR1 and CDR2: KGHSH, LQKENI. The CDR3 sequence is CASSENGQGPSPLHF. The CDR3 bases are TGTGCCAGCTCCGAGAATGGACAGGGTCCTTCACCCCTCCACTTT.